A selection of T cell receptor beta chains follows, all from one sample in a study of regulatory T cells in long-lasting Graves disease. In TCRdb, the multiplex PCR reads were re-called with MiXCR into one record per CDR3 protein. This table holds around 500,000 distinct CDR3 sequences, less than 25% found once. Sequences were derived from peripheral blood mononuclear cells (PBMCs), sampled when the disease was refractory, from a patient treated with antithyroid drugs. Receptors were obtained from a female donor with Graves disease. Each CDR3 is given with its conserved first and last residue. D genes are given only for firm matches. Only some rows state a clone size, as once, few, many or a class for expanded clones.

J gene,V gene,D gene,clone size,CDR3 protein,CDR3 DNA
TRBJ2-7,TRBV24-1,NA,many,CATSDLGPYDEQYF,TGTGCCACCAGTGATTTGGGCCCCTATGATGAGCAGTACTTC
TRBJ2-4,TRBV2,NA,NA,CASSEPVKNIQYF,TGTGCCAGCAGTGAGCCAGTCAAAAACATTCAGTACTTC
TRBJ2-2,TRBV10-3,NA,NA,CAIRSSGELFF,TGTGCCATCAGGAGTTCCGGGGAGCTGTTTTTT
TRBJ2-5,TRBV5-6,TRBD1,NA,CASSLGPTGRRETQYF,TGTGCCAGCAGCTTGGGGCCGACAGGGCGCCGAGAGACCCAGTACTTC
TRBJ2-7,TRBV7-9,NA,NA,CASSLGGPGSSYEQYF,TGTGCCAGCAGCCTAGGGGGACCCGGGAGCTCCTACGAGCAGTACTTC
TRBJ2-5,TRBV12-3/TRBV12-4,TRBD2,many,CASSFYAGGGMAETQYF,TGTGCCAGCAGTTTTTACGCGGGAGGGGGTATGGCAGAGACCCAGTACTTC
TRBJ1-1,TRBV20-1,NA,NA,CSDQGNTEAFF,TGCAGTGATCAGGGGAACACTGAAGCTTTCTTT
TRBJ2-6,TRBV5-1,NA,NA,CASSPPSRGSPFSGANVLTF,TGCGCCAGCAGCCCGCCGTCTCGGGGGTCCCCATTCTCTGGGGCCAACGTCCTGACTTTC
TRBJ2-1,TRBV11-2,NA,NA,CASSSWDGDEQFF,TGTGCCAGCAGCTCTTGGGACGGGGATGAGCAGTTCTTC
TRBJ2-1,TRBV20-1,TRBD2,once,CSARDHRGRESYNEQFF,TGCAGTGCTAGAGATCATCGGGGGAGGGAGTCCTACAATGAGCAGTTCTTC
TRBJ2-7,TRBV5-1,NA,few,CASSLLWISYEQYF,TGTGCCAGCAGCTTACTGTGGATCTCCTACGAGCAGTACTTC
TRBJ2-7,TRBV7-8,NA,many,CASSLLAGADYEQYF,TGTGCCAGCAGCCTACTTGCTGGGGCGGACTACGAGCAGTACTTC
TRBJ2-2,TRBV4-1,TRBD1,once,CASSHRWGQVMNTGELFF,TGCGCCAGCAGCCATCGATGGGGACAGGTGATGAACACCGGGGAGCTGTTTTTT
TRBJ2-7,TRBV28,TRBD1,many,CASSFGDSTYEQYF,TGTGCCAGCAGTTTCGGGGACAGCACCTACGAGCAGTACTTC
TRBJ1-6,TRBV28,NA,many,CASSFYQGSNSPLHF,TGTGCCAGCAGTTTTTATCAGGGGAGCAATTCACCCCTCCACTTT
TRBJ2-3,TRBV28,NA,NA,CASRSRDLATDTQYF,TGTGCCAGCAGATCCCGAGACTTAGCAACAGATACGCAGTATTTT
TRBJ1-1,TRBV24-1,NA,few,CATNHPGNTEAFF,TGTGCCACCAATCACCCGGGGAACACTGAAGCTTTCTTT
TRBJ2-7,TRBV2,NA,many,CASRKGLGYEQYF,TGTGCCAGCAGGAAGGGACTCGGGTACGAGCAGTACTTC
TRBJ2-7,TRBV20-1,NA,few,CSARDSLYYEQYF,TGCAGTGCTAGAGATAGTCTATACTACGAGCAGTACTTC
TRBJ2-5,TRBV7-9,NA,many,CASSRDGRTRETQYF,TGTGCCAGCAGCCGGGACGGCAGGACACGGGAGACCCAGTACTTC
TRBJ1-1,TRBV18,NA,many,CASSGTAQGTEAFF,TGTGCCAGCTCCGGGACGGCCCAGGGGACTGAAGCTTTCTTT
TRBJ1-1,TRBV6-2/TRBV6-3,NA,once,CASSELFPLRNTEAFF,TGTGCCAGCAGTGAACTGTTCCCGTTGAGGAACACTGAAGCTTTCTTT
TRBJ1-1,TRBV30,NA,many,CAWRPANTEAFF,TGTGCCTGGAGGCCAGCGAACACTGAAGCTTTCTTT